The T cell receptor beta chain described here comes from a study of cytomegalovirus exposure and HLA in healthy donors. PCR primers comprised 60 Vbeta and 13 Jbeta primers. Repertoires were generated with immunoSEQ multiplex PCR, while TCRdb's copy carries only in-frame clones and drops some. The sample records 95,000 to 150,000 clones, 82% being singletons. There are 15 residues in the CDR3. J was trimmed by 8 bases and V by 5 bases; bases with no gene match: 9. Germline V gene data show CDR1 as SGHTA and CDR2 as FQGNSA. The specimen sequenced was PBMCs. The chain carries TRBV7-2 and TRBJ2-1; 10 nucleotides match TRBD2. The source of this sequence is a woman aged 18 to 35 in good health and CMV-seronegative. CDR3 loop: CASSLRTSGGDEQFF. The CDR3 DNA follows: TGTGCCAGCAGCCTAAGGACTAGCGGAGGGGATGAGCAGTTCTTC.